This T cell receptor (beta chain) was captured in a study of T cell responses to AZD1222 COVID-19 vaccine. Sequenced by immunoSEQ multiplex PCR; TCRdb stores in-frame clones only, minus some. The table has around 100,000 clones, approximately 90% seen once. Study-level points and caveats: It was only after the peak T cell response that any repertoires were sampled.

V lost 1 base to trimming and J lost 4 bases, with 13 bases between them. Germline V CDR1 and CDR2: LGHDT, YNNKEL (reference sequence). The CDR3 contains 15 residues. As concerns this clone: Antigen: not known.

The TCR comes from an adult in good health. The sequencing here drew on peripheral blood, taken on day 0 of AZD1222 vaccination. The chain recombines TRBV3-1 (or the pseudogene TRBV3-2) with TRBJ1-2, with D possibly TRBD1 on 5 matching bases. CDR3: CASSQVGTPPYGYTF. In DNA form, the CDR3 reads TGTGCCAGCAGCCAAGTAGGGACTCCTCCCTATGGCTACACCTTC.